Sequencing of this T cell receptor beta chain was carried out in a study of blood T cell repertoires in COVID-19. The overall study: The cDNA or gDNA used as material had been derived from T cells, B-cell-depleted T cells, or PBMCs.

CDR3 length equals 15 residues. CDR1 is LGHNA and CDR2 is YSLEER in the germline V gene. J was trimmed by 5 bases and V by 5 bases; bases with no gene match: 11. In the original processing: Reference gene primer amplification in the assay estimated nucleated cell counts. Data came from immunoSEQ multiplex PCR; TCRdb stores just in-frame clones and leaves some out. That table furnishes V, J and clone size, whereas the DNA furnished D and trimming. The profile shows under 400,000 clones, approximately 86% of them singletons. This clone was counted between two and nine times. Recruitment covered some 25 US areas and drew participants whose ages spanned about 18 to 90 years. Participants' own reports of clinical history determined their cohort assignment.

Sequencing was done on a sample of PBMCs or T cells enriched from blood (not recorded which). V gene TRBV4-3 combines with J gene TRBJ2-5; 7 nucleotides match TRBD1. The receptor's source is a woman in her thirties or forties with acute COVID-19. The CDR3 sequence: CASSEGTDLGETQYF. The CDR3 coding sequence is TGCGCCAGCAGCGAGGGGACAGACCTCGGGGAGACCCAGTACTTC.